The text below deals with one T cell receptor (beta chain). Profiled with immunoSEQ multiplex PCR; TCRdb holds only in-frame clones, not every one. The table includes approximately 60,000 clones, roughly 80% detected once. The data were obtained in a study of OX40 agonist ivuxolimab in advanced cancers. About the study: Ivuxolimab is a fully human IgG2 antibody that activates OX40 (CD134).

CDR3 size: 15 residues. Germline V gene data show CDR1 as SGHTA and CDR2 as FQGTGA. The ends lost 1 base at V and 3 bases at J; junction bases unmatched: 2. The clonotype was recovered from an adult with an advanced solid tumor such as melanoma, head and neck, liver or kidney cancer. The chain is built from TRBV7-3 and TRBJ2-7; 11 bases map to TRBD1. The source material was CD4+ or CD8+ T cells sorted from blood, sampled in a trial of the OX40 agonist ivuxolimab. The chain's CDR3 is CASSLIGTGGYEQYF. For the CDR3, the DNA is TGTGCCAGCAGCTTAATCGGGACAGGGGGCTACGAGCAGTACTTC.